Listed below are T cell receptor beta chains from one sample, sequenced in a study of technical replicates of blood from several donors. Produced via immunoSEQ multiplex PCR; TCRdb's table is partial and in-frame only. Of about 100,000 clones listed, roughly 95% were seen once; the top ten hold 0.21%. Sequencing was done on a sample of T cells isolated from PBMCs. All receptors come from a human donor in good health. The CDR3 runs from the conserved cysteine through the conserved F or W. D genes are given only for firm matches. The size entry is marked missing in some rows and otherwise reads once, few, many or a size class.

d_gene,j_gene,v_gene,abundance,CDR3nt,CDR3aa
-,TRBJ1-1,TRBV7-9,-,TGTGCCAGCAGCTTTGGCAGGGCTGAAGCTTTCTTT,CASSFGRAEAFF
-,TRBJ2-7,TRBV11-2,-,TGTGCCAGCAGCCTGGGAGGGGGCGAGCAGTACTTC,CASSLGGGEQYF
TRBD2,TRBJ2-1,TRBV7-9,-,TGTGCCAGCAGGCCGACTAGCGGGAGATACAATGAGCAGTTCTTC,CASRPTSGRYNEQFF
TRBD1,TRBJ1-2,TRBV5-1,-,TGCGCCAGCAGCCTGACAGGGGAGGGCTATGGCTACACCTTC,CASSLTGEGYGYTF
TRBD2,TRBJ2-3,TRBV5-1,-,TGCGCCAGCAGCTGGGAACAAGCGGGAATCACAGATACGCAGTATTTT,CASSWEQAGITDTQYF
-,TRBJ2-7,TRBV6-5,-,TGTGCCAGCAGTTCGGGACACCTCTACGAGCAGTACTTC,CASSSGHLYEQYF
TRBD1,TRBJ2-4,TRBV25-1,-,TGTGCCAGCAGTAAACTAAAGGGAAGGGGACAGGGCAACATTCAGTACTTC,CASSKLKGRGQGNIQYF
TRBD2,TRBJ2-5,TRBV11-3,-,TGTGCCAGCAGCTCCGCGGGGGGGCCCCCTCCCCAAGAGACCCAGTACTTC,CASSSAGGPPPQETQYF
-,TRBJ2-2,TRBV27,-,TGTGCCAGCAGTTTACAGTACGGGGAGCTGTTTTTT,CASSLQYGELFF
-,TRBJ2-3,TRBV5-1,-,TGCGCCAGCAGCTTGGCGGGTAGGGGAAGGGACACAGATACGCAGTATTTT,CASSLAGRGRDTDTQYF
TRBD1,TRBJ1-5,TRBV28,-,TGTGCCAGCAGTAATCCGGGACAGGGGGGGAATACCAATCAGCCCCAGCATTTT,CASSNPGQGGNTNQPQHF
TRBD1,TRBJ2-7,TRBV11-2,-,TGTGCCAGCAGCACCTACAGGGGCCTCCGCTACGAGCAGTACTTC,CASSTYRGLRYEQYF
TRBD1,TRBJ1-5,TRBV6-1,-,TGTGCCAGCAGTGAAGGGAAGGCAGGGGGGTCGGCCCAGCATTTT,CASSEGKAGGSAQHF
-,TRBJ1-1,TRBV19,-,TGTGCCAGTAGTATCAGGCCGTCGCCGAACACTGAAGCTTTCTTT,CASSIRPSPNTEAFF
TRBD1,TRBJ1-1,TRBV7-8,-,TGTGCCAGCGACCTGACAGGGGCGAGAACTGAAGCTTTCTTT,CASDLTGARTEAFF
TRBD1,TRBJ1-2,TRBV6-5,-,TGTGCCAGCACCCTATGGACAGGGCACTATGGCTACACCTTC,CASTLWTGHYGYTF
TRBD2,TRBJ2-3,TRBV6-1,-,TGTGCCAGCAGTGCACTAGCGGGGACCACAGATACGCAGTATTTT,CASSALAGTTDTQYF
TRBD1,TRBJ2-2,TRBV15,-,TGTGCCACCAGCAGCCCGGGACAGGGGTCCAGGGAGCTGTTTTTT,CATSSPGQGSRELFF
-,TRBJ1-2,TRBV28,-,TGTGCCAGCACCCTCGGGGGGGTTCACTATGGCTACACCTTC,CASTLGGVHYGYTF
TRBD1,TRBJ1-5,TRBV6-5,-,TGTGCCAGCAGGGCCGGGACAGTGCAGAATCAGCCCCAGCATTTT,CASRAGTVQNQPQHF
TRBD1,TRBJ1-2,TRBV18,-,TGTGCCAGCTCACCCCCATCTGTCGCAGGGGGCGCCCTGGGTTATGGCTACACCTTC,CASSPPSVAGGALGYGYTF
-,TRBJ1-3,TRBV7-9,-,TGTGCCAGCAGCTTAGAGCTCTCTGGAAACACCATATATTTT,CASSLELSGNTIYF
-,TRBJ1-4,TRBV7-9,-,TGTGCCAGCAGCTTATCTACGAGTGAAAAACTGTTTTTT,CASSLSTSEKLFF
-,TRBJ1-3,TRBV30,-,TGTGCCTGGAGTAAAACCCCCGAGCGAGGGTCTGGAAACACCATATATTTT,CAWSKTPERGSGNTIYF
TRBD1,TRBJ2-6,TRBV25-1,-,TGTGCCAGCAGTGAACAGGGGGCTTCTGGGGCCAACGTCCTGACTTTC,CASSEQGASGANVLTF
-,TRBJ2-7,TRBV10-2,-,TGCGCCAGCAGTGTCCAGGACACCTACGAGCAGTACTTC,CASSVQDTYEQYF
TRBD2,TRBJ2-1,TRBV6-6,-,TGTGCCAGCAGGAGACTAGCGGATAACAATGAGCAGTTCTTC,CASRRLADNNEQFF
-,TRBJ1-1,TRBV5-1,-,TGCGCCAGCAGCTTCAGGGGTACGGGGACTGAAGCTTTCTTT,CASSFRGTGTEAFF
-,TRBJ2-7,TRBV5-1,-,TGCGCCAGCAGCTTGTTGTATAATTCCGGGGCCTACGAGCAGTACTTC,CASSLLYNSGAYEQYF
-,TRBJ1-4,TRBV7-9,once,TGTGCCAGCAGCTTAATCCTAGTGGAGGAAAAACTGTTTTTT,CASSLILVEEKLFF
TRBD1,TRBJ1-2,TRBV27,-,TGTGCCAGCAGTTTGAGGATGGCAGGGGGACGCTATGGCTACACCTTC,CASSLRMAGGRYGYTF
TRBD2,TRBJ2-1,TRBV9,-,TGTGCCAGCAGCGTGACAGGAGTACCGGGACTAGCGGGAGGGCCATACAATGAGCAGTTCTTC,CASSVTGVPGLAGGPYNEQFF